This section outlines one T cell receptor beta chain sequence together with its context. This clone showed up just a few times. It has no known antigen specificity. Per-nucleotide qualities are absent, and no much larger clonotype sits a single base away. The data were obtained in a study of blood T cell repertoires in COVID-19 (dated by TCRdb to 2019 to 2021). In terms of the full investigation: Collaborator samples came from the United States, Italy and Spain and covered acute and convalescent phases of COVID-19. The material from the prospective study consisted of cDNA or gDNA derived from T cells, B-cell-depleted T cells, or PBMCs. Deeply sampled blood TCRbeta repertoires from subjects exposed to, actively infected with, or recovered from COVID-19 were included in the dataset. The repertoires were made available in a free public database intended to serve as a resource for research on the immune response to SARS-CoV-2. Samples were obtained from the ongoing ImmuneRACE study (first 160 participants) and from over 1,000 subjects provided by 6 global collaborators. A de-identified subject ID, COVID-19 status, age in years and sex were almost always included in the sample metadata. Where available, HLA class I and class II types were taken from metadata supplied by the sample provider and were not determined by assay-based typing. Broad study findings and their caveats: The amount of clinical and demographic metadata varied by source and participant and was provided uncurated.

CDR1 MGHRA and CDR2 YSYEKL are derived from the germline V gene. Relative to germline, V is 0 bases shorter and J is 5 bases shorter, with 8 bases between their ends. The CDR3 spans 14 residues, from the cysteine through the phenylalanine. The DNA shown is the 42-base CDR3, in frame from base 1. TCRbeta CDR3 regions were amplified from genomic DNA by means of the immunoSEQ Assay, a bias-controlled multiplex PCR. The paper's processing steps were these. The number of nucleated cells in each sample was estimated from the amplification of reference gene primers within the assay. Sequence reads were collapsed and filtered to measure the absolute abundance of every unique TCRbeta CDR3 rearrangement. For each sample, productive Simpson clonality was calculated by taking the square root of Simpson's diversity index across productive rearrangements. Not all clones reach the TCRdb copy of this immuneACCESS table, which keeps in-frame sequences only. Checked studies attribute under half of the gap to unresolved V genes and leave the rest unexplained. That table furnishes V, J and clone size, whereas the DNA furnished D and trimming. Across this sample there are approximately 220,000 clones, with approximately 83% seen only once. The ten largest clones take up nearly 5% of the sample.

In the prospective study, participants were about 18 to 90 years old, resided in around 25 geographic areas of the United States, and were enrolled through a virtual design. In the prospective study, cohorts were assigned on the basis of participant-reported clinical history obtained from a screening survey and a study questionnaire. Exposed participants had been in contact with someone with a PCR-confirmed or clinician-diagnosed COVID-19 case within 2 weeks of study entry. Mobile phlebotomists in the prospective study collected whole blood, serum and a nasopharyngeal or oropharyngeal swab from every participant. Participants in the prospective study had the option to provide additional blood draws and questionnaires over a roughly two-month period. Blood samples from the prospective study were shipped frozen or at room temperature prior to DNA extraction.

The rearrangement combines TRBV4-1 with TRBJ1-5; a tentative D call is TRBD1 (5 bases match). This TCR was recovered from a woman aged 45-60 years who had been exposed to COVID-19. Sequenced: PBMCs or T cells enriched from blood (not recorded which). The DNA reads as follows: TGCGCCAGCAGCCAAGAAGCCAGGGATCAGCCCCAGCATTTT. This encodes CASSQEARDQPQHF.